This T cell receptor beta chain was found in a study of blood T cell repertoires in COVID-19 (dated by TCRdb to about 2020). Background for the entire study: Recovered participants in ImmuneRACE Cohort 3 were defined as having two consecutive negative NP/OP PCR tests, clearance from a healthcare professional, or resolution of symptoms. The collaborator samples originated in the United States, Italy and Spain and spanned the acute and convalescent phases of COVID-19. The prospective study material was composed of cDNA or gDNA derived from T cells, B-cell-depleted T cells, or PBMCs. Deeply sampled blood TCRbeta repertoires from subjects exposed to, actively infected with, or recovered from COVID-19 were included in the dataset. The repertoires were made available in a free public database intended to serve as a resource for research on the immune response to SARS-CoV-2. The samples were drawn from the first 160 participants of the ongoing ImmuneRACE study and from 1,200 or so subjects provided by 6 global collaborators. Sample metadata almost always included a de-identified subject ID, COVID-19 status, age in years and sex. HLA class I and class II types, where available, came from metadata supplied by the sample provider rather than from assay-based typing. The paper as a whole reports these results and caveats: Clinical and demographic metadata were provided uncurated, with the amount varying by source and participant.

Comments on this clone: No antigen is known for it. Within one base of it there is no much larger clone, and no base qualities were kept.

Its CDR3 holds 12 amino acids, cysteine through phenylalanine. Of all the DNA, just the CDR3 is kept, 36 bases in frame from base 1. The CDR1 and CDR2 encoded by the germline V gene are SGHTA and FQGTGA. The V end loses 0 bases and the J end loses 11 bases, and a stretch of 11 bases separates them. In the prospective study, participants were about 18 to 95 years old, resided in approximately 22 geographic areas of the United States, and were enrolled through a virtual design. To assign participants to cohorts, the prospective study relied on clinical history that participants themselves reported in a screening survey and a study questionnaire. Each participant in the prospective study had whole blood, serum and a nasopharyngeal or oropharyngeal swab collected by mobile phlebotomists. Participants in the prospective study had the option to provide additional blood draws and questionnaires over an approximately 2-month period. Blood samples from the prospective study were shipped frozen or at room temperature prior to DNA extraction.

The immunoSEQ Assay, a bias-controlled multiplex PCR, was used to amplify TCRbeta CDR3 regions from genomic DNA. Processing in the source paper ran as follows. The number of nucleated cells in each sample was estimated by amplification of reference gene primers within the assay. To quantify the absolute abundance of each unique TCRbeta CDR3 rearrangement, sequence reads were collapsed and filtered. For each sample, productive Simpson clonality was calculated as the square root of Simpson's diversity index across productive rearrangements. The clones in this table, taken by TCRdb from immuneACCESS, are in-frame only. Not every clone is retained; where verified, under half of the shortfall comes from an unresolved V gene, and the cause of the rest is unknown. The DNA gave D and trimming, while V, J and clone size come from that table. In this sample the table shows about 270,000 clones, 70% to 90% of which occur a single time. Of the sample, around 2% falls within the top ten clones.

The specimen was PBMCs or T cells enriched from blood (not recorded which). In this chain, TRBV7-3 is recombined with TRBJ2-7; TRBD2 could be the D gene, as 5 bases match. The clonotype comes from a woman aged 55-69 years in a cohort exposed to, infected with or recovered from COVID-19 (not recorded which). CDR3 region: CASSLTPGKEYF. The DNA sequence follows: TGTGCCAGCAGCTTAACACCGGGGAAGGAGTACTTC.